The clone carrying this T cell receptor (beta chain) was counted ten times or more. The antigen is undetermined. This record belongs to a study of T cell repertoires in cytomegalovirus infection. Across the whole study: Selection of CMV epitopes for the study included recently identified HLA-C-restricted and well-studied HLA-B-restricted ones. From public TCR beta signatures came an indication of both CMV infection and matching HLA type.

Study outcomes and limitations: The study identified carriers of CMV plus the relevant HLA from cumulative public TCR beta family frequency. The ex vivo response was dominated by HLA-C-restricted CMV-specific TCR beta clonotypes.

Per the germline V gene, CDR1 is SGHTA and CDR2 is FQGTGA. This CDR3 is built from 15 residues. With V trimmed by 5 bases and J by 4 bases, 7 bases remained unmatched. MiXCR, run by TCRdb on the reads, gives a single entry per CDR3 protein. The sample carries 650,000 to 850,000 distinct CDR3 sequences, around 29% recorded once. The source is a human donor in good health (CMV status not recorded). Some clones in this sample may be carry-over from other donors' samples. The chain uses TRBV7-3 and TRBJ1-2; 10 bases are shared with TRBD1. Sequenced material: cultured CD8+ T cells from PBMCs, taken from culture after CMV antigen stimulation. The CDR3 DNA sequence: TGTGCCAGCAGCAGGGGACAGGGGCCCTCCTATGGCTACACCTTC. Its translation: CASSRGQGPSYGYTF. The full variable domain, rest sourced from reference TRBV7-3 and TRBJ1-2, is GAGVSQTPSNKVTEKGKYVELRCDPISGHTALYWYRQSLGQGPEFLIYFQGTGAADDSGLPNDRFFAVRPEGSVSTLKIQRTERGDSAVYLCASSRGQGPSYGYTFGSGTRLTVV.